The 31 T cell receptor beta chains in this list originate from one sample, sequenced in a study of long-term antiretroviral therapy in people with HIV. Running of the v3.0 immunoSEQ assay took place at survey level. Only in-frame clones appear in the TCRdb table, and some are missing; sequencing was by immunoSEQ multiplex PCR. This sample has around 16,000 clones, with roughly 88% found just once. The sample consisted of unsorted PBMCs, taken 0.7 years before starting antiretroviral therapy. All receptors derive from a man in his forties or fifties with HIV.

J is TRBJ1-1 and V is TRBV29-1; 11 bases are shared with TRBD1. CDR3 size: 14 residues. Unmatched junction bases numbered 4, after V lost 4 bases and J lost 3 bases. Germline V gives CDR1 SQVTM, CDR2 ANQGSEA. This CDR3 is CSVGGQGGYTEAFF. The CDR3 DNA follows: TGCAGCGTTGGGGGACAGGGGGGATACACTGAAGCTTTCTTT.

The V gene is TRBV11-3, the J gene TRBJ2-7; D ambiguous. The CDR3 is 13 amino acids. Germline CDR1 and CDR2: SGHNT and YENEEA. V was trimmed by 5 bases and J by 7 bases, leaving 15 bases between them. The chain's CDR3 is CASSTTTTEEQYF. The CDR3 nucleotides read TGTGCCAGCAGCACAACCACCACGGAGGAGCAGTACTTC.

This rearrangement joins TRBV5-1 to TRBJ2-3; 7 nucleotides match TRBD2. CDR3 length: 15 residues. The V gene end was trimmed by 0 bases and the J gene end by 2 bases; junction bases not matched to a gene: 3. Germline V CDR1 and CDR2: SGHRS, YFSETQ. This CDR3 is CASSLERGDTDTQYF. CDR3 coding DNA: TGCGCCAGCAGCTTGGAGCGGGGAGACACAGATACGCAGTATTTT.

V and J are TRBV28 and TRBJ1-4; unclear D gene. Looked up from germline, CDR1 is MDHEN and CDR2 is SYDVKM. The V end lost 8 bases, the J end lost 6 bases, and 7 bases lay between the germline ends. This CDR3 region has 11 residues. CDR3 sequence (DNA): TGTGCCAGCTTGACCGATGAAAAACTGTTTTTT. Its protein product is CASLTDEKLFF.

The sample holds one count of this clone. V usage is TRBV30 and J usage is TRBJ2-7; D is possibly TRBD1 (5 bases). CDR3 size: 11 residues. Germline V gene data show CDR1 as GTSNPN and CDR2 as SVGIG (reference sequence). V was pared by 7 bases and J by 2 bases, with 9 bases between. The CDR3 DNA follows: TGTGCCTCAATGACAGCCTACGAGCAGTACTTC. It specifies CASMTAYEQYF.

This clone has only a few counts. This CDR3 is CASSPFRDTGIYGYTF. CDR3 sequence (DNA): TGTGCCAGCTCACCATTCCGGGACACTGGGATCTATGGCTACACCTTC. This chain joins TRBV18 and TRBJ1-2, with D perhaps TRBD1 (6 bases). Germline loops: CDR1 KGHSH, CDR2 LQKENI. V was trimmed by 2 bases and J by 4 bases, leaving 17 bases between them. The CDR3 spans 16 residues.

This clone occurred once. J is TRBJ2-7 and V is TRBV5-1; D possibly corresponds to TRBD2 (5 bases). Germline CDR1 reads SGHRS; CDR2 reads YFSETQ. V was cut by 2 bases and J by 4 bases, with 13 bases left in between. The CDR3 is made up of 14 amino acids. CDR3 bases: TGCGCCAGCAGCTTCGTATCTAGCTCGTACGAGCAGTACTTC. Amino acid sequence: CASSFVSSSYEQYF.

The chain links TRBV4-2 to TRBJ2-5; TRBD2 is a possible D gene (6 bases). The CDR3 runs 17 residues. Trimming shortened V by 4 bases and J by 1 base, and 19 bases separated the two germline ends. The germline V gene has CDR1 LGHNA and CDR2 YNFKEQ. The CDR3 loop reads CASSPKHTRDSQETQYF. CDR3 nucleotides: TGTGCCAGCAGCCCCAAGCACACCCGGGACTCCCAAGAGACCCAGTACTTC.

The chain carries TRBV7-3 and TRBJ2-2; D is undetermined. The CDR3 is 13 residues long. CDR1 and CDR2 from the germline V gene are SGHTA and FQGTGA. Trimming removed 6 bases at V and 6 bases at J, with 11 bases between. The CDR3 DNA reads TGTGCCAGCAGTCCATTTCAGGCCGGGGAGCTGTTTTTT. Its translation is CASSPFQAGELFF.

The rearrangement joins TRBV5-4 to TRBJ1-2, with 8 bases fitting TRBD1. CDR3 length: 15 residues. From germline, CDR1 is SGHNT and CDR2 YYREEE (reference sequence). V lost 3 bases, J lost 6 bases, and 10 bases stayed unmatched. CDR3 sequence (DNA): TGTGCCAGCAGCTACGATCGGACAGGGTCAGATGGCTACACCTTC. It specifies CASSYDRTGSDGYTF.

This rearrangement joins TRBV7-8 to TRBJ2-3, with D perhaps matching TRBD1 (6 bases). CDR1 is SGHVS, CDR2 FQNEAQ, per germline. CDR3 size: 13 residues. Trimming pared 4 bases from V and 8 bases from J, leaving 13 bases between. This chain's CDR3 is CASSSDRSGTQYF. The CDR3 DNA sequence: TGTGCCAGCAGCTCAGACAGGTCAGGTACGCAGTATTTT.

The chain employs TRBV5-6 and TRBJ2-3; the match to TRBD2 covers 13 bases. The CDR3 runs to 16 residues. The J segment lost 5 bases and the V segment lost 2 bases, leaving 5 bases of the junction unmatched. Germline V gene data show CDR1 as SGHDT and CDR2 as YYEEEE. The CDR3 DNA follows: TGTGCCAGCAGCTTACGGGGACTAGCGGGATTAGATACGCAGTATTTT. Translating it yields CASSLRGLAGLDTQYF.

For the CDR3, the DNA is TGTGCCAGCAGCGTAGTGGGAGCCTACAATGAGCAGTTCTTC. It specifies CASSVVGAYNEQFF. The chain uses TRBV9 and TRBJ2-1, with a possible D match to TRBD2 (5 bases). Trimming took off 0 bases at V and 2 bases at J, with 6 bases between the two ends. The CDR3 covers 14 residues. Germline V gives CDR1 SGDLS, CDR2 YYNGEE. The full variable domain, in which reference TRBV9 and TRBJ2-1 provide the parts outside the CDR3, is DSGVTQTPKHLITATGQRVTLRCSPRSGDLSVYWYQQSLDQGLQFLIQYYNGEERAKGNILERFSAQQFPDLHSELNLSSLELGDSALYFCASSVVGAYNEQFFGPGTRLTVL.

The chain employs TRBV9 and TRBJ2-5; 8 nucleotides line up with TRBD2. Germline loops: CDR1 SGDLS, CDR2 YYNGEE. The CDR3 covers 13 residues. V was clipped by 3 bases and J by 5 bases; unmatched bases: 3. CDR3 sequence reads: CASSALAGETQYF. CDR3 in DNA: TGTGCCAGCAGCGCTCTAGCGGGCGAGACCCAGTACTTC.

The genes are TRBV11-2 and TRBJ2-7; a possible D gene is TRBD2 (6 bases). Trimming took 2 bases from V and 2 from J, leaving 10 bases between them. CDR1 is SGHAT and CDR2 is FQNNGV in the germline V gene. This CDR3 region has 14 residues. CDR3 sequence (DNA): TGTGCCAGCAGCTTAACGGGAGTACCCTACGAGCAGTACTTC. This translates into CASSLTGVPYEQYF.

This clone came up once. The rearrangement links TRBV10-3 to TRBJ1-1; 10 bases fit TRBD1. Germline CDR1 and CDR2: ENHRY and SYGVKD. The CDR3 has 14 amino acids. The V segment lost 6 bases and the J segment 8 bases; nucleotides outside the gene matches: 9. This CDR3 reads CAISWGTGVTEAFF. As DNA, the CDR3 is TGTGCCATCAGCTGGGGGACAGGGGTGACCGAAGCTTTCTTT.

This clone was counted only a few times. This chain's CDR3 is CASSERAGAGEQYF. In DNA form, the CDR3 reads TGCGCCAGCAGTGAACGAGCGGGAGCGGGCGAGCAGTACTTC. V usage is TRBV10-1 and J usage is TRBJ2-7, with 8 positions matching TRBD2. The CDR3 covers 14 residues. Per germline, CDR1 WNHNN and CDR2 SYGVQD (reference sequence). J gave up 6 bases and V 3 bases, and 7 bases lay outside the gene matches.

The chain links TRBV29-1 to TRBJ2-3; 7 nucleotides match TRBD2. The CDR3 contains 15 residues. The J segment lost 4 bases and the V segment lost 4 bases, leaving 11 bases of the junction unmatched. Germline V lookup: CDR1 SQVTM, CDR2 ANQGSEA. The CDR3 DNA sequence: TGCAGCGTTGCTTCCCGTGGCGGGAGCTCAGATACGCAGTATTTT. Translated, it gives CSVASRGGSSDTQYF.

The chain combines TRBV15 with TRBJ2-7; perhaps D is TRBD1 or TRBD2 (5 bases each). Germline assignment: CDR1 LNHNV and CDR2 YYDKDF (reference sequence). This CDR3 has 16 amino acids. The V gene lost 0 bases and the J gene lost 2 bases, with 14 bases spanning the gap. As DNA, the CDR3 is TGTGCCACCAGCAGAGATCAGCCCGGGGCCCCCTACGAGCAGTACTTC. Amino acid sequence: CATSRDQPGAPYEQYF.

The rearrangement joins TRBV5-4 to TRBJ1-2, with a weak D call TRBD1 (6 bases). Germline loops: CDR1 SGHNT, CDR2 YYREEE (reference sequence). Trimming pared 0 bases from V and 8 bases from J, leaving 17 bases between. CDR3 length: 15 amino acids. CDR3 in amino acids: CASSLAPTGLSGYTF. The CDR3, as DNA: TGTGCCAGCAGCTTGGCGCCTACAGGGTTGAGCGGCTACACCTTC.

The rearrangement links TRBV5-1 to TRBJ1-3; 9 bases agree with TRBD1. Looked up from germline, CDR1 is SGHRS and CDR2 is YFSETQ. V was clipped by 4 bases and J by 0 bases; unmatched bases: 8. This CDR3 is built from 17 residues. CDR3 nucleotide sequence: TGCGCCAGCAGCCTGATGGGGACAGGGAGCTCTGGAAACACCATATATTTT. Translation gives CASSLMGTGSSGNTIYF.

The chain carries TRBV11-3 and TRBJ2-2, with 12 bases fitting TRBD2. Germline V lookup: CDR1 SGHNT, CDR2 YENEEA. V shed 5 bases, J shed 4 bases, and the junction held 2 bases outside the gene matches. The CDR3 length is 15 residues. This CDR3 reads CASSTGLAGTGELFF. The CDR3 bases are TGTGCCAGCAGCACGGGACTAGCGGGCACCGGGGAGCTGTTTTTT.

The J gene is TRBJ1-6, the V gene TRBV7-9; a weak D match, TRBD1 (5 bases). The germline V gene encodes CDR1 SEHNR and CDR2 FQNEAQ (reference sequence). V shed 0 bases and J shed 3 bases, with 12 bases lying between them. The CDR3 runs 17 residues. The CDR3 sequence is CASSLAGAANYNSPLHF. The DNA of the CDR3 is TGTGCCAGCAGCTTAGCAGGGGCAGCTAACTATAATTCACCCCTCCACTTT.

CDR3 region: CASSDHRGDTEAFF. CDR3 coding DNA: TGTGCCAGCAGCGACCATAGGGGGGACACTGAAGCTTTCTTT. The chain uses TRBV9 and TRBJ1-1, with TRBD1 as a possible D gene (6 bases). The CDR3 totals 14 residues. Trimming pared 3 bases from V and 3 bases from J, leaving 12 bases between. Germline V CDR1 and CDR2: SGDLS, YYNGEE.

CDR3 region: CASSLDLDQPQHF. CDR3 bases: TGCGCCAGCAGCTTGGACCTGGATCAGCCCCAGCATTTT. The chain uses TRBV5-1 and TRBJ1-5; D is ambiguous. Germline V gene lookup returns CDR1 SGHRS and CDR2 YFSETQ. There are 13 residues in the CDR3. V lost 0 bases and J 5 bases, leaving 6 bases between the germline ends.

This CDR3 reads CASSPTAGDTDTQYF. CDR3 bases: TGTGCCAGCAGCCCTACAGCGGGGGACACAGATACGCAGTATTTT. V usage is TRBV7-2 and J usage is TRBJ2-3, with TRBD2 matching over 8 bases. J lost 2 bases, V lost 5 bases, and 6 bases had no gene match. Germline values: CDR1 SGHTA, CDR2 FQGNSA. The CDR3 sequence is 15 residues long.

The chain links TRBV5-4 to TRBJ2-2, with a possible D match to TRBD2 (5 bases). CDR1 SGHNT and CDR2 YYREEE come from the germline V gene (reference sequence). The CDR3 has 15 residues. V was pared by 0 bases and J by 6 bases, with 12 bases between. CDR3: CASSLGRLRAGELFF. CDR3 DNA sequence: TGTGCCAGCAGCTTGGGACGACTAAGGGCCGGGGAGCTGTTTTTT.

The chain's CDR3 is CASSLEARGINTGELFF. CDR3 sequence (DNA): TGTGCCAGCAGCTTAGAGGCAAGGGGTATAAACACCGGGGAGCTGTTTTTT. The rearrangement uses TRBV11-2 and TRBJ2-2; the D gene is possibly TRBD1 (5 bases). This CDR3 has 17 residues. Germline CDR1 is SGHAT and CDR2 is FQNNGV. Trimming stripped 0 bases from V and 2 bases from J, with 13 bases between.

The genes are TRBV6-5 and TRBJ2-7; the D call may be TRBD1 or TRBD2 (5 bases each). CDR3 length: 14 residues. Germline V gene data show CDR1 as MNHEY and CDR2 as SVGAGI. V was clipped by 4 bases and J by 3 bases, with 13 bases between them. The CDR3 DNA follows: TGTGCCAGCAGTTGGGGCCCCGGGGTCTACGAGCAGTACTTC. Protein product: CASSWGPGVYEQYF.

The genes are TRBV5-4 and TRBJ2-3, with unresolved D. Germline assignment: CDR1 SGHNT and CDR2 YYREEE (reference sequence). V was cut by 4 bases and J by 1 base, with 16 bases left in between. This CDR3 has 16 amino acids. The CDR3 region is CASSAGSTRGTDTQYF. The CDR3 DNA reads TGTGCCAGCAGCGCCGGGTCTACACGGGGCACAGATACGCAGTATTTT.

The V and J genes are TRBV5-1 and TRBJ1-5; 7 nucleotides match TRBD1. The CDR3 has 14 residues. Germline CDR1 reads SGHRS; CDR2 reads YFSETQ. The V segment lost 0 bases and the J segment 10 bases; nucleotides outside the gene matches: 7. CDR3 in DNA: TGCGCCAGCAGCTTGGGCGGCCAGGGGGGCCCCCAGCATTTT. Protein: CASSLGGQGGPQHF.